The source of this T cell receptor beta chain is a study of response to subunit inactivated influenza vaccine. This clonotype was counted at least ten times. The CDR3 is 13 amino acids. Per germline, CDR1 SGHKS and CDR2 YYEKEE (reference sequence). V lost 2 bases and J lost 6, with 9 bases in between. Each CDR3 protein gets one entry after TCRdb re-called the RT-PCR reads with MiXCR. In the table there are under 800,000 distinct CDR3 sequences, about 15% of which are singletons. The sequenced sample was PBMCs from blood, obtained about 14 days before vaccination. The genes are TRBV5-5 and TRBJ2-1; D remains ambiguous. The source is a man over 45 who received an inactivated influenza vaccine. The CDR3 spells CASSFTNFNEQFF. The CDR3 DNA reads as TGTGCCAGCAGCTTTACGAATTTCAATGAGCAGTTCTTC.